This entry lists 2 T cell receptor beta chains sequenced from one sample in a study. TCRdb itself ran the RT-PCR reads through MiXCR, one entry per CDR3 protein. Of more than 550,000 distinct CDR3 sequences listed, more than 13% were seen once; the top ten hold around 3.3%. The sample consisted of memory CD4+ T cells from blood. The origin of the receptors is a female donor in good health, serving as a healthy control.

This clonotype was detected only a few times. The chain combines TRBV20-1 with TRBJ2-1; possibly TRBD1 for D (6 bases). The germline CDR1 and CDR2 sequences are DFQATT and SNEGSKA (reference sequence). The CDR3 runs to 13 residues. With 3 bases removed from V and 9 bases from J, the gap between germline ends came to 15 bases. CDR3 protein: CSASQGPKGEQFF. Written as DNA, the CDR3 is TGCAGTGCTAGTCAGGGGCCTAAGGGTGAGCAGTTCTTC.

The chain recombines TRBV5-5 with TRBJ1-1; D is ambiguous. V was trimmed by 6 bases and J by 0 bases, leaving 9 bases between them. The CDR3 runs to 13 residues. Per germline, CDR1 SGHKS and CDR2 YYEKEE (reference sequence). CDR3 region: CASIPQLNTEAFF. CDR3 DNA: TGTGCCAGCATACCCCAGTTGAACACTGAAGCTTTCTTT.